This T cell receptor beta chain was found in a study of graft-versus-host responses after intestinal transplantation. The overall study: Transplants were multivisceral, liver-intestinal, or isolated intestinal.

This clone occurred once. This CDR3 region has 16 residues. Germline assignment: CDR1 GTSNPN and CDR2 SVGIG (reference sequence). With 2 bases clipped from V and 10 bases from J, the junction kept 9 bases outside the gene matches. The table came from immunoSEQ multiplex PCR; TCRdb's copy has only in-frame clones and leaves some out. The sample holds some 70,000 clones, over 85% seen once. Material: bone marrow, obtained roughly 780 days after intestinal transplantation. This chain links TRBV30 with TRBJ2-1; 15 bases align to TRBD2. This sequence was found in a human patient who received an intestinal transplant, so some T cells may come from the graft donor. In DNA, the CDR3 is TGTGCCTGGAGTCAAGGGGGACTAGCGGGAGGTAGGGAGCAGTTCTTC. Its translation: CAWSQGGLAGGREQFF.